Below, 14 T cell receptor beta chains from the same sample are listed, as sequenced in a study of T cell responses to AZD1222 COVID-19 vaccine (dated by TCRdb to the early 2020s). Library creation used the immunoSEQ multiplex PCR assay. TCRdb took this table from immuneACCESS and kept in-frame rearrangements with V and J called. Such tables lack part of the clones; where checked against another copy, unresolved V genes explain under half of the gap, and the rest is unexplained. The sample table shows approximately 100,000 clones, and roughly 89% are seen once. Of the sample, 4.5% to 5% falls within the top ten clones. The time point tag for this specimen amounts to: about 28 days (+/-7) after the second vaccine dose. The material was peripheral blood, obtained 28 days after the second AZD1222 dose. These receptors originate from an adult who received the AZD1222 COVID-19 vaccine.

The genes are TRBV5-6 and TRBJ2-7, with D possibly TRBD2 on 6 matching bases. Between the trimmed V and J ends, which lost 0 bases and 0 bases, there was a span of 16 bases. CDR1 SGHDT and CDR2 YYEEEE come from the germline V gene. This CDR3 is built from 17 residues. The chain's CDR3 is CASSLVSQRARSYEQYF. CDR3 DNA: TGTGCCAGCAGCTTGGTCTCCCAGCGGGCGCGCTCCTACGAGCAGTACTTC.

The J gene is TRBJ1-3, the V gene TRBV19; the D gene is possibly TRBD1 (6 bases). With 3 bases removed from V and 0 bases from J, the gap between germline ends came to 12 bases. The CDR3 spans 16 residues. CDR1 and CDR2 (germline): LNHDA, SQIVND (reference sequence). The CDR3 bases are TGTGCCAGTAGTATGCCAGGGGACTTCTCTGGAAACACCATATATTTT. Amino acids: CASSMPGDFSGNTIYF.

The chain has TRBV11-2 and TRBJ2-3; TRBD2 might be the D (6 bases). CDR3 length equals 14 residues. Germline V gives CDR1 SGHAT, CDR2 FQNNGV. The V end was cut by 2 bases, the J end by 6 bases, with 12 bases between. The CDR3 nucleotides are TGTGCCAGCAGCTTAAGGCCTAGCGTCGATACGCAGTATTTT. It codes for CASSLRPSVDTQYF.

The chain recombines TRBV27 with TRBJ1-6; the match to TRBD1 covers 9 bases. The CDR3 has 15 amino acids. V was clipped by 4 bases and J by 8 bases; unmatched bases: 6. Per germline, CDR1 MNHEY and CDR2 SMNVEV (reference sequence). CDR3 loop: CASSSGQGRYSPLHF. The CDR3 DNA sequence: TGTGCCAGCAGTTCGGGACAGGGACGTTATTCACCCCTCCACTTT.

This clone was seen only once. The chain carries TRBV3-1 (or the pseudogene TRBV3-2) and TRBJ1-1; D gene unclear. The CDR3 is made up of 13 amino acids. Trimming removed 1 base at V and 0 bases at J, with 3 bases between. CDR1 LGHDT and CDR2 YNNKEL come from the germline V gene (reference sequence). For the CDR3, the DNA is TGTGCCAGCAGCCAAGTTGTGAACACTGAAGCTTTCTTT. Translating gives CASSQVVNTEAFF.

J is TRBJ2-1 and V is TRBV6-1; 10 nucleotides align to TRBD2. The germline CDR1 and CDR2 sequences are MNHNS and SASEGT. Trimming cost V 0 bases and J 2 bases; bases outside gene matches: 4. The CDR3 spans 17 residues. The CDR3 is CASSEALAGAPYNEQFF. In DNA, the CDR3 is TGTGCCAGCAGTGAAGCCCTAGCGGGGGCCCCCTACAATGAGCAGTTCTTC.

This clone turned up a few times. The chain has TRBV2 and TRBJ1-6; maybe TRBD1 (5 bases). Germline CDR1 is SNHLY and CDR2 is FYNNEI. Between the trimmed V and J ends, which lost 7 bases and 7 bases, there was a span of 11 bases. This CDR3 has 13 residues. CDR3 protein: CASKGTTNSPLHF. The CDR3 region has the DNA TGTGCCAGCAAGGGGACCACGAATTCACCCCTCCACTTT.

V is TRBV13 and J is TRBJ2-5; 8 positions agree with TRBD1. Trimming took 5 bases from V and 5 from J; bases not matched to a gene: 7. CDR1 and CDR2 from the germline V gene are PRHDT and FYEKMQ (reference sequence). The CDR3 consists of 14 residues. The CDR3 sequence is CASSRQGARETQYF. The CDR3 coding sequence is TGTGCCAGCAGCCGGCAGGGGGCGCGGGAGACCCAGTACTTC.

This clone was counted a single time. V usage is TRBV5-6 and J usage is TRBJ1-2; D gene ambiguous. The CDR3 loop spans 13 amino acids. From germline, CDR1 is SGHDT and CDR2 YYEEEE. V was shortened by 6 bases and J by 2 bases, with 11 bases between the two germline ends. The CDR3 sequence: CASTLGRNYGYTF. The CDR3 DNA sequence: TGTGCCAGCACCCTTGGGCGGAACTATGGCTACACCTTC.

The chain has TRBV28 and TRBJ2-5, with unresolved D. Trimming shortened V by 7 bases and J by 5 bases, and 11 bases separated the two germline ends. There are 12 residues in the CDR3. Per germline, CDR1 MDHEN and CDR2 SYDVKM. The CDR3: CASTSTGETQYF. CDR3 nucleotide sequence: TGTGCCAGCACCTCGACCGGGGAGACCCAGTACTTC.

The rearrangement uses TRBV2 and TRBJ1-1; a weak D match, TRBD1 (6 bases). The CDR3 has 13 amino acids. Germline V gene sequence: CDR1 SNHLY, CDR2 FYNNEI. Trimming stripped 4 bases from V and 4 bases from J, with 10 bases between. The CDR3 bases are TGTGCCAGCAGTGTAGAGGGGGGCACTGAAGCTTTCTTT. Amino acid sequence: CASSVEGGTEAFF.

The J gene is TRBJ2-5, the V gene TRBV7-9; tentative D call: TRBD1 (6 bases). The CDR3 is made up of 16 amino acids. With 5 bases removed from V and 2 bases from J, the gap between germline ends came to 18 bases. Germline V lookup: CDR1 SEHNR, CDR2 FQNEAQ (reference sequence). This chain's CDR3 is CASSPQNTGWQETQYF. CDR3 nucleotide sequence: TGTGCCAGCAGCCCTCAGAATACAGGGTGGCAAGAGACCCAGTACTTC.

The rearrangement joins TRBV3-1 (or the pseudogene TRBV3-2) to TRBJ2-2; D is possibly TRBD1 (5 bases). The V end lost 3 bases, the J end lost 4 bases, and 12 bases lay between the germline ends. The germline V gene has CDR1 LGHDT and CDR2 YNNKEL (reference sequence). This CDR3 contains 15 residues. In DNA form, the CDR3 reads TGTGCCAGCAGCCAGACAGCCTCTCCCACCGGGGAGCTGTTTTTT. It yields the protein CASSQTASPTGELFF.

V gene TRBV5-5 combines with J gene TRBJ1-1; possible D gene TRBD1, 5 bases. The V gene's germline CDR1 is SGHKS and CDR2 YYEKEE (reference sequence). CDR3 length equals 14 residues. With 3 bases removed from V and 4 bases from J, the gap between germline ends came to 13 bases. As DNA, the CDR3 is TGTGCCAGCAGCTACTCGTTGGGGGGCACTGAAGCTTTCTTT. This codes for CASSYSLGGTEAFF.